This T cell receptor (beta chain) is from a study of blood T cell repertoires in COVID-19. Study-wide context: Donors in the United States, Italy and Spain gave samples during acute or convalescent COVID-19. Sample material is recorded as cDNA or gDNA derived from T cells, B-cell-depleted T cells, or PBMCs.

How the authors handled the data: Amplification from reference gene primers served as the basis for estimated nucleated cell counts. The table came from immunoSEQ multiplex PCR; TCRdb's copy has only in-frame clones and leaves some out. The D gene and trimming were derived from the DNA, and the V and J assignments and clone size from that table. The table records over 110,000 clones, 80% of them present only once. Germline V CDR1 and CDR2: GTSNPN, SVGIG (reference sequence). Deletions cut 0 bases from V and 4 bases from J, with 13 bases between. The CDR3 runs 15 residues. V usage is TRBV30 and J usage is TRBJ1-5; possible D gene TRBD1, 5 bases. Sequencing was done on a sample of peripheral blood. The TCR sequence derives from a man in his 70s who had recovered from COVID-19. The CDR3 here is CAWSVLGGGNQPQHF. CDR3 nucleotide sequence: TGTGCCTGGAGTGTATTGGGCGGGGGTAATCAGCCCCAGCATTTT.